A selection of T cell receptor beta chains follows, all from one sample in a study of T cell responses to AZD1222 COVID-19 vaccine. The protocol was immunoSEQ multiplex PCR, while the TCRdb copy is restricted to in-frame clones and leaves out a portion. The sample comprises tens of thousands of clones, 85% to 90% of which are singletons, and over 5.5% rests with the top ten. Sequenced here: peripheral blood, sampled on day 0 of AZD1222 vaccination. These receptors came from an adult in good health. The CDR3 runs from the conserved cysteine through the conserved F or W. Each record gives: V gene, clone size, D gene, J gene, CDR3 protein, CDR3 DNA. D genes are given only for firm matches. Size values are once, few and many counts, or a class for expanded clones, and some rows have none.

TRBV13,.,.,TRBJ1-2,CASSLGMGQGISYGYTF,TGTGCCAGCAGCTTAGGAATGGGGCAGGGCATTTCCTATGGCTACACCTTC
TRBV27,.,TRBD2,TRBJ2-7,CASSLAGGFEQYF,TGTGCCAGCAGTTTAGCGGGGGGGTTTGAGCAGTACTTC
TRBV9,.,.,TRBJ1-1,CATSRRPNTEAFF,TGTGCCACCAGCCGACGGCCGAACACTGAAGCTTTCTTT
TRBV4-1,.,.,TRBJ2-7,CASSQGRGSAYEQYF,TGCGCCAGCAGCCAAGGACGAGGGTCCGCCTACGAGCAGTACTTC
TRBV5-4,.,.,TRBJ1-2,CASSLGSGHSGYTF,TGTGCCAGCAGCTTGGGGTCAGGCCACTCTGGCTACACCTTC
TRBV9,.,.,TRBJ1-6,CASSVGPDNSPLHF,TGTGCCAGCAGCGTAGGACCGGATAATTCACCCCTCCACTTT
TRBV24-1,.,.,TRBJ2-2,CATSDSKTYTGELFF,TGTGCCACCAGTGATTCCAAGACGTACACCGGGGAGCTGTTTTTT
TRBV7-8,.,.,TRBJ1-4,CASSQQGFGATNEKLFF,TGTGCCAGCAGTCAACAGGGTTTCGGGGCAACTAATGAAAAACTGTTTTTT
TRBV7-8,.,TRBD1,TRBJ1-3,CASSRPRTGAGNTIYF,TGTGCCAGCAGCCGACCTAGGACAGGGGCAGGAAACACCATATATTTT
TRBV28,once,.,TRBJ1-2,CASTEFPGRTNYGYTF,TGTGCCAGCACCGAATTTCCGGGACGGACTAACTATGGCTACACCTTC
TRBV5-1,.,.,TRBJ2-2,CASRLPGSTGELFF,TGCGCCAGCCGACTCCCAGGAAGCACCGGGGAGCTGTTTTTT
TRBV12-3/TRBV12-4,.,.,TRBJ1-5,CASSLQVNQPQHF,TGTGCCAGCAGTCTACAGGTCAATCAGCCCCAGCATTTT
TRBV7-3,.,TRBD2,TRBJ2-1,CASSPVGAGGLRAYNEQFF,TGTGCCAGCAGCCCCGTGGGAGCGGGGGGTCTACGAGCCTACAATGAGCAGTTCTTC
TRBV5-6,once,.,TRBJ1-2,CASRRGSGGYGYTF,TGTGCCAGCAGACGTGGAAGCGGCGGCTATGGCTACACCTTC
TRBV6-6,.,TRBD1,TRBJ1-2,CASRSDRAAGYTF,TGTGCCAGCAGATCGGACAGGGCCGCTGGCTACACCTTC
TRBV24-1,.,TRBD1,TRBJ2-2,CATSDDTGGTYTGELFF,TGTGCCACCAGTGATGATACAGGGGGGACTTACACCGGGGAGCTGTTTTTT
TRBV7-2,once,TRBD1,TRBJ1-4,CASSRTGGTEKLFF,TGTGCCAGCAGCCGGACAGGGGGGACGGAAAAACTGTTTTTT
TRBV4-1,.,.,TRBJ1-1,CASRTFNTEAFF,TGCGCCAGCCGGACATTTAACACTGAAGCTTTCTTT
TRBV5-6,once,TRBD1,TRBJ1-6,CASSPRDRGYNSPLHF,TGTGCCAGCAGCCCAAGGGACAGAGGTTATAATTCACCCCTCCACTTT
TRBV4-1,few,.,TRBJ2-5,CASSQRKETQYF,TGCGCCAGCAGCCAAAGGAAAGAGACCCAGTACTTC
TRBV19,.,.,TRBJ2-7,CASSIIGESGYEQYF,TGTGCCAGTAGTATAATTGGGGAGTCGGGCTACGAGCAGTACTTC
TRBV7-9,.,.,TRBJ2-7,CASSLNGYEQYF,TGTGCCAGCAGCTTAAATGGGTACGAGCAGTACTTC
TRBV7-2,.,.,TRBJ2-1,CASSGGLNYNEQFF,TGTGCCAGCAGCGGGGGCTTGAATTACAATGAGCAGTTCTTC
TRBV7-2,.,.,TRBJ1-5,CASSLSSGSYSNQPQHF,TGTGCCAGCAGCTTATCCTCGGGGAGCTATAGCAATCAGCCCCAGCATTTT
TRBV10-3,.,TRBD1,TRBJ2-7,CAISGTGPEQYF,TGTGCCATCAGTGGGACAGGGCCCGAGCAGTACTTC
TRBV7-7,once,.,TRBJ2-2,CASSLAVAGELFF,TGTGCTAGCAGCTTAGCTGTGGCCGGGGAGCTGTTTTTT
TRBV21-1,.,.,TRBJ2-7,CASRTFSPYEQYF,TGTGCCAGCAGGACCTTCTCCCCCTACGAGCAGTACTTC
TRBV24-1,.,TRBD1,TRBJ2-2,CATSDPGQERTGELFF,TGTGCCACCAGTGATCCCGGACAGGAAAGAACCGGGGAGCTGTTTTTT
TRBV5-1,few,.,TRBJ1-4,CASSPGPNEKLFF,TGCGCCAGCAGTCCAGGGCCGAATGAAAAACTGTTTTTT
TRBV5-8,.,TRBD2,TRBJ2-2,CASSLGSGENTGELFF,TGTGCCAGCAGCTTGGGTAGCGGGGAAAACACCGGGGAGCTGTTTTTT
TRBV10-2,once,.,TRBJ1-2,CASCSQTNHGYTF,TGCGCCAGCTGTAGTCAAACAAACCACGGCTACACCTTC
TRBV19,.,.,TRBJ1-1,CASSIAPDMNTEAFF,TGTGCCAGTAGTATAGCCCCGGACATGAACACTGAAGCTTTCTTT
TRBV6-2/TRBV6-3,.,TRBD1,TRBJ1-1,CASSLPGTASRGAFF,TGTGCCAGCAGCCTCCCCGGGACAGCTTCTCGGGGAGCTTTCTTT